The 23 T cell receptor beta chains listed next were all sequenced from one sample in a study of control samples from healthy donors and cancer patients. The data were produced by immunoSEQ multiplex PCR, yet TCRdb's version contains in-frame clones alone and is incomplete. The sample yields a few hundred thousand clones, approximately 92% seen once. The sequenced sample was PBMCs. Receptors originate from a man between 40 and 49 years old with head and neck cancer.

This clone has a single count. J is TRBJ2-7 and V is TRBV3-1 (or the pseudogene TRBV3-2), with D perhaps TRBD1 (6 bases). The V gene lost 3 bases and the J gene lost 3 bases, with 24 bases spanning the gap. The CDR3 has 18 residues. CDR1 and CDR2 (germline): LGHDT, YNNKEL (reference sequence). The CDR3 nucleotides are TGTGCCAGCAGCCAGTCTTTCTTGGAGGACAGAGTGATCTACGAGCAGTACTTC. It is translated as CASSQSFLEDRVIYEQYF.

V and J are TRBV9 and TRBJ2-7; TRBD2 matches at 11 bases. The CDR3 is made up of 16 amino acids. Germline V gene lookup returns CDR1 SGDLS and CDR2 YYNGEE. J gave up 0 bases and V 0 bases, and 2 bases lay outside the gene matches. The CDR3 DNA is TGTGCCAGCAGCGTAGCTAGCGGGAGGATCTCCTACGAGCAGTACTTC. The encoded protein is CASSVASGRISYEQYF.

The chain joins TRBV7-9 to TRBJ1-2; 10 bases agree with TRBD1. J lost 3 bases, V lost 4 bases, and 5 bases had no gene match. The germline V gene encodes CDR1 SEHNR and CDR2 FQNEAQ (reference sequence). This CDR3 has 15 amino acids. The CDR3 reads CASSSQTGGDYGYTF. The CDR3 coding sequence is TGTGCCAGCAGCTCCCAGACAGGGGGCGACTATGGCTACACCTTC.

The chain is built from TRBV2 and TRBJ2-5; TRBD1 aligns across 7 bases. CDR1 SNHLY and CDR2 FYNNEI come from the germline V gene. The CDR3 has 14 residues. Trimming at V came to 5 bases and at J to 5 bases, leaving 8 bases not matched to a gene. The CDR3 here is CASSLTGFGETQYF. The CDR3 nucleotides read TGTGCCAGCAGTTTGACAGGGTTCGGGGAGACCCAGTACTTC. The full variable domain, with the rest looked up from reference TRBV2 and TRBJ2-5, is EPEVTQTPSHQVTQMGQEVILRCVPISNHLYFYWYRQILGQKVEFLVSFYNNEISEKSEIFDDQFSVERPDGSNFTLKIRSTKLEDSAMYFCASSLTGFGETQYFGPGTRLLVL.

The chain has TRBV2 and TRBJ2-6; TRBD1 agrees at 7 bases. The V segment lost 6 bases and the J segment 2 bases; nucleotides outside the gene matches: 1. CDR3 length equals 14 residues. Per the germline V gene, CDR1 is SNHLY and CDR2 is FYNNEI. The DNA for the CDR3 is TGTGCCAGCAGGACAGGGACTGGGGCCAACGTCCTGACTTTC. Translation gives CASRTGTGANVLTF.

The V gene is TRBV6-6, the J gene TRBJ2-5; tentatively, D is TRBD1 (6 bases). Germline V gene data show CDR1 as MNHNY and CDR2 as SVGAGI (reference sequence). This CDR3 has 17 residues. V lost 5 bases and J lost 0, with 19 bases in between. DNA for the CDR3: TGTGCCAGCAGTCCGAACACAGGACAGAGGTACCAAGAGACCCAGTACTTC. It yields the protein CASSPNTGQRYQETQYF.

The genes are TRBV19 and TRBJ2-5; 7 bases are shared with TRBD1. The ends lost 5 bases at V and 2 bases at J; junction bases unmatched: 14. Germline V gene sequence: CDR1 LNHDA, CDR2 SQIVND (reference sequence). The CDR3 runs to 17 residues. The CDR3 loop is CASSLNARGWPQETQYF. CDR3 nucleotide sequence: TGTGCCAGTAGTTTAAATGCCAGGGGGTGGCCTCAAGAGACCCAGTACTTC. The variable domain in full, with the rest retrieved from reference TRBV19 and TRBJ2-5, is DGGITQSPKYLFRKEGQNVTLSCEQNLNHDAMYWYRQDPGQGLRLIYYSQIVNDFQKGDIAEGYSVSREKKESFPLTVTSAQKNPTAFYLCASSLNARGWPQETQYFGPGTRLLVL.

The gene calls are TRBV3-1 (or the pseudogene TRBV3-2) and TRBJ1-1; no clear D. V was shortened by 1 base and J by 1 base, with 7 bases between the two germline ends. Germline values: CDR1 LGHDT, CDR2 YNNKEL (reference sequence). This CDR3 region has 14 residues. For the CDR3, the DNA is TGTGCCAGCAGCCAAGTGTCGGCGAACACTGAAGCTTTCTTT. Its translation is CASSQVSANTEAFF.

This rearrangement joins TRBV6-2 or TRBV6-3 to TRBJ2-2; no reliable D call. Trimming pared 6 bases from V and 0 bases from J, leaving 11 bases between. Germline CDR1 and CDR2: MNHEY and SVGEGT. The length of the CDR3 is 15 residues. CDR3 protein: CASSTDAPNTGELFF. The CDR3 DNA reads TGTGCCAGCAGCACGGACGCCCCGAACACCGGGGAGCTGTTTTTT.

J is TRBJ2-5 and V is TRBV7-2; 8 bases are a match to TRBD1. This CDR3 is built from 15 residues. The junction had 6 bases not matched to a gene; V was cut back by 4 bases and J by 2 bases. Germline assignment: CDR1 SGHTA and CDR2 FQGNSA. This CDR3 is CASSSGQAGQETQYF. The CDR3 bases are TGTGCCAGCAGCTCGGGACAGGCGGGGCAAGAGACCCAGTACTTC.

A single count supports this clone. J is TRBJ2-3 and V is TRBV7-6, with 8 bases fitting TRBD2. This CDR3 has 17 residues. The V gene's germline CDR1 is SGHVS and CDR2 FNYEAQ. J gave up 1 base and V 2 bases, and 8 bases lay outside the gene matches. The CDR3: CASSLNSAGGRTDTQYF. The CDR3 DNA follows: TGTGCCAGCAGCTTAAATTCTGCGGGGGGTCGCACAGATACGCAGTATTTT.

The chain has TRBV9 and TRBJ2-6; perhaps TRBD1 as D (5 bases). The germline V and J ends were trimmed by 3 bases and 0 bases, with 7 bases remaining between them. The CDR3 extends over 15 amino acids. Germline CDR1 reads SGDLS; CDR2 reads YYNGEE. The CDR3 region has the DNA TGTGCCAGCAGCGACAGGTTCTCTGGGGCCAACGTCCTGACTTTC. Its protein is CASSDRFSGANVLTF.

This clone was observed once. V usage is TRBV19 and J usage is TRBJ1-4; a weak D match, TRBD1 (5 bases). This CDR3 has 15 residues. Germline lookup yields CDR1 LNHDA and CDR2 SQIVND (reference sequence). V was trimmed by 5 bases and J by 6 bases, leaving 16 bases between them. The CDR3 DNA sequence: TGTGCCAGTAGTTTCCGACAGATGGTTGATGAAAAACTGTTTTTT. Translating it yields CASSFRQMVDEKLFF.

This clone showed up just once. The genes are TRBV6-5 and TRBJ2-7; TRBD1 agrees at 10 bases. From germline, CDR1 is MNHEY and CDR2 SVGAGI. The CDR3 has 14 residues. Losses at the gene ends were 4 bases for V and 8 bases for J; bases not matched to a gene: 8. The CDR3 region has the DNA TGTGCCAGCAGTTTACGGGACAGGGGATTTCAGCAGTACTTC. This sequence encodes CASSLRDRGFQQYF.

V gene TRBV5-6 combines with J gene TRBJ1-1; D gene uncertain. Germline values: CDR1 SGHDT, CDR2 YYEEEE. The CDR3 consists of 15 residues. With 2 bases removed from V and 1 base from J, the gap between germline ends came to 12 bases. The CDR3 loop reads CASSFTSGGNTEAFF. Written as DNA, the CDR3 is TGTGCCAGCAGCTTCACGTCAGGAGGGAACACTGAAGCTTTCTTT.

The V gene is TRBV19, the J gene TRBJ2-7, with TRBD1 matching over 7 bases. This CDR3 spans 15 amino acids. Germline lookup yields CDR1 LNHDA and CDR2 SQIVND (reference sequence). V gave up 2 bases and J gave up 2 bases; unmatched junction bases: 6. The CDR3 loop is CASSIRGQPAYEQYF. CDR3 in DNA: TGTGCCAGTAGTATAAGGGGGCAACCCGCCTACGAGCAGTACTTC.

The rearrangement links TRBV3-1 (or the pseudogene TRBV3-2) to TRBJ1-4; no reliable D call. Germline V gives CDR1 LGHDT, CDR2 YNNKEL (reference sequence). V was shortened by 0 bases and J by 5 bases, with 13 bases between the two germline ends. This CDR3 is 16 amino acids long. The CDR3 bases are TGTGCCAGCAGCCAAGAGTTTCTTAGGCCAAATGAAAAACTGTTTTTT. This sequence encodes CASSQEFLRPNEKLFF.

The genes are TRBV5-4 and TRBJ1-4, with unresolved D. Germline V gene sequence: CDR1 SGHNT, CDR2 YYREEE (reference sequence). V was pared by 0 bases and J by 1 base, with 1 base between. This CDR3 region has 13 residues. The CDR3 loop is CASSLGTNEKLFF. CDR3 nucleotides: TGTGCCAGCAGCTTGGGAACTAATGAAAAACTGTTTTTT.

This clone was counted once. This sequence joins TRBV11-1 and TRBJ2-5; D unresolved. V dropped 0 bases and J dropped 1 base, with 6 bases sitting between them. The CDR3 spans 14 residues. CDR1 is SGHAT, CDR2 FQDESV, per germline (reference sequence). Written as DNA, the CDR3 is TGTGCCAGCAGCTTAGCTACGATCCAAGAGACCCAGTACTTC. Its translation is CASSLATIQETQYF.

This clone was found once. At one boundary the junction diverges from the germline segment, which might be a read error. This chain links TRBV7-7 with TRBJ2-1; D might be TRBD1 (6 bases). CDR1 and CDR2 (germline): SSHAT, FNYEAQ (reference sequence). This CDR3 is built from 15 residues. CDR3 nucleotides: TGTGCTAGCAGCTTAGACCAGGGGCCAGGAAATGAGCAGTTCTTC. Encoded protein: CASSLDQGPGNEQFF. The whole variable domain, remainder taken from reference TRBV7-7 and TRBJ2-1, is GAGVSQSPRYKVTKRGQDVTLRCDPISSHATLYWYQQALGQGPEFLTYFNYEAQPDKSGLPSDRFSAERPEGSISTLTIQRTEQRDSAMYRCASSLDQGPGNEQFFGPGTRLTVL.

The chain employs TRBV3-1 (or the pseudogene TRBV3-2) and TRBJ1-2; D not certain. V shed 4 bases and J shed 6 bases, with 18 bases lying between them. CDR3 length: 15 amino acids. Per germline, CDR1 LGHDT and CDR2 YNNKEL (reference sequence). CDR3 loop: CASSLWLAGRDGYTF. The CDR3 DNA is TGTGCCAGCAGCCTTTGGCTGGCAGGACGTGATGGCTACACCTTC.

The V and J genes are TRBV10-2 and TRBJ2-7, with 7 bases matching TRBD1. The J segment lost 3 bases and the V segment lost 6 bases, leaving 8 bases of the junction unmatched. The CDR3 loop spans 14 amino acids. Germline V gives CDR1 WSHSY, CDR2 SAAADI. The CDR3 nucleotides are TGCGCCAGCAGACAAGGACAGGCGGGCTACGAGCAGTACTTC. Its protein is CASRQGQAGYEQYF.

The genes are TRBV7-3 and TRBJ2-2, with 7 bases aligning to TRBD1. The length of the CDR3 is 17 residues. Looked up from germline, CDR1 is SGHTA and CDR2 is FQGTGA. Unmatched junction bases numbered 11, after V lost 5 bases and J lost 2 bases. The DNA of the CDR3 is TGTGCCAGCAGCCTCACCCCCGGGACAGCCAACACCGGGGAGCTGTTTTTT. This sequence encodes CASSLTPGTANTGELFF.